Listed below are T cell receptor beta chains from one sample, sequenced in a study of T cell responses to AZD1222 COVID-19 vaccine. Clones were read by immunoSEQ multiplex PCR, and TCRdb kept only the in-frame ones, dropping some. The sample gives under 150,000 clones, just under 95% of which show up once; over 2.5% is in the top ten. The sequencing used peripheral blood, collected on day 0 of AZD1222 vaccination. All receptors derive from an adult in good health. Both conserved end residues are part of each CDR3. D genes are given only for firm matches. Clone size, where shown, is once, few, many, or a class for clones that have expanded.

d_call | j_call | v_call | clone_size | cdr3_aa | cdr3_nt
- | TRBJ1-2 | TRBV19 | - | CASTLDSVFGGYTF | TGTGCCAGTACCCTCGACAGCGTCTTTGGAGGCTACACCTTC
TRBD1 | TRBJ2-1 | TRBV25-1 | - | CAIAPGQGGMSGQFF | TGTGCCATCGCTCCGGGACAGGGGGGAATGAGCGGGCAGTTCTTC
- | TRBJ2-3 | TRBV25-1 | - | CASSERGLDTQYF | TGTGCCAGCAGCGAAAGGGGACTAGATACGCAGTATTTT
TRBD1 | TRBJ2-5 | TRBV5-6 | - | CASSSTLQGARETQYF | TGTGCCAGCAGCTCCACTTTACAGGGGGCTCGGGAGACCCAGTACTTC
- | TRBJ1-2 | TRBV27 | - | CASTPSPDRFYGYTF | TGTGCCAGCACCCCGAGTCCAGACAGATTCTATGGCTACACCTTC
- | TRBJ2-3 | TRBV7-9 | - | CASSFQYTDTQYF | TGTGCCAGCAGCTTCCAGTACACAGATACGCAGTATTTT
- | TRBJ2-1 | TRBV5-4 | - | CASSMGGEQFF | TGTGCCAGCAGCATGGGGGGTGAGCAGTTCTTC
- | TRBJ1-1 | TRBV3-1/TRBV3-2 | - | CASSPEPGGTEAFF | TGTGCCAGCAGCCCGGAGCCAGGTGGGACTGAAGCTTTCTTT
- | TRBJ2-7 | TRBV10-3 | medium-sized | CAISESKGTASYEQYF | TGTGCCATCAGTGAGTCGAAAGGGACCGCTTCCTACGAGCAGTACTTC
- | TRBJ2-7 | TRBV7-8 | - | CASSLGTTLGQYF | TGTGCCAGCAGCTTAGGGACTACCTTGGGGCAGTACTTC
- | TRBJ2-3 | TRBV5-4 | - | CASSPEGSRRGDTQYF | TGTGCCAGCAGCCCCGAGGGGAGCAGAAGGGGAGATACGCAGTATTTT
- | TRBJ1-3 | TRBV25-1 | - | CASSESGGGNTIYF | TGTGCCAGCAGTGAATCAGGCGGTGGAAACACCATATATTTT
TRBD2 | TRBJ2-7 | TRBV28 | - | CASSFLGLAGVSYEQYF | TGTGCCAGCAGTTTCCTGGGACTAGCGGGAGTATCTTACGAGCAGTACTTC
- | TRBJ1-3 | TRBV10-3 | once | CAISELPSSGNTIYF | TGTGCCATCAGTGAGCTCCCATCCTCTGGAAACACCATATATTTT
- | TRBJ1-2 | TRBV11-2 | - | CASSSTLYGYTF | TGTGCCAGCAGCTCTACACTCTATGGCTACACCTTC
- | TRBJ2-1 | TRBV3-1/TRBV3-2 | - | CASSQGARPEQFF | TGTGCCAGCAGCCAAGGCGCACGTCCGGAGCAGTTCTTC
- | TRBJ1-3 | TRBV30 | - | CAWRARAGNTIYF | TGTGCCTGGAGGGCTAGGGCTGGGAACACCATATATTTT
- | TRBJ2-3 | TRBV5-6 | - | CASSATIVSTDTQYF | TGTGCCAGCAGCGCTACGATTGTGAGCACAGATACGCAGTATTTT
TRBD1 | TRBJ2-2 | TRBV5-1 | once | CASSLTGGTGELFF | TGCGCCAGCAGCTTGACAGGGGGTACCGGGGAGCTGTTTTTT
- | TRBJ2-5 | TRBV28 | - | CASSFRGETQYF | TGTGCCAGCAGTTTTAGAGGAGAGACCCAGTACTTC
TRBD1 | TRBJ1-2 | TRBV28 | - | CASSFPRTGANYGYTF | TGTGCCAGCAGTTTTCCCCGGACAGGGGCTAACTATGGCTACACCTTC
- | TRBJ1-2 | TRBV6-5 | - | CASRRGDGYTF | TGTGCCAGCAGAAGGGGAGATGGCTACACCTTC
- | TRBJ1-2 | TRBV6-5 | - | CASVTSNYGYTF | TGTGCCAGCGTGACCAGCAACTATGGCTACACCTTC
- | TRBJ2-3 | TRBV5-1 | once | CASSSSLQLATSTDTQYF | TGCGCCAGCAGCTCAAGCCTTCAGCTAGCGACTAGCACAGATACGCAGTATTTT
TRBD1 | TRBJ2-2 | TRBV28 | - | CASRLTGATGELFF | TGTGCCAGCAGACTAACAGGGGCGACCGGGGAGCTGTTTTTT
TRBD1 | TRBJ2-3 | TRBV11-2 | - | CASSPTGTGGQMGTQYF | TGTGCCAGCAGCCCTACAGGGACAGGGGGACAAATGGGTACGCAGTATTTT
TRBD1 | TRBJ2-2 | TRBV15 | - | CATGTQGALSGELFF | TGTGCCACCGGGACACAGGGGGCCCTATCCGGGGAGCTGTTTTTT
TRBD2 | TRBJ2-1 | TRBV7-9 | - | CATTGSGMFYNEQFF | TGTGCCACCACGGGTAGCGGGATGTTCTACAATGAGCAGTTCTTC
- | TRBJ1-2 | TRBV19 | - | CASSIASSRENYGYTF | TGTGCCAGTAGTATAGCCTCCTCCAGGGAGAACTATGGCTACACCTTC
- | TRBJ1-3 | TRBV2 | - | CASRAGPGYTIYF | TGTGCCAGCAGGGCAGGACCGGGGTACACCATATATTTT
TRBD2 | TRBJ2-3 | TRBV19 | - | CASTIGTSFTDTQYF | TGTGCCAGTACGATCGGGACTAGCTTCACAGATACGCAGTATTTT
- | TRBJ2-7 | TRBV7-9 | - | CASSSTVLEQYF | TGTGCCAGCAGCTCCACAGTGCTCGAGCAGTACTTC
- | TRBJ1-2 | TRBV19 | once | CASSRVWEVRYGYTF | TGTGCCAGTAGTAGAGTTTGGGAGGTGCGCTATGGCTACACCTTC
TRBD1 | TRBJ1-2 | TRBV5-1 | - | CASSTLRQGTSGYTF | TGCGCCAGCTCCACCCTTCGACAGGGTACAAGTGGCTACACCTTC
- | TRBJ2-7 | TRBV21-1 | - | CASSPKTGTSRRAYEQYF | TGTGCCAGCAGTCCCAAGACGGGGACTAGCAGGAGGGCCTACGAGCAGTACTTC
TRBD2 | TRBJ2-3 | TRBV6-5 | - | CASTGLAGGLDTQYF | TGTGCCAGCACCGGACTAGCGGGAGGACTTGATACGCAGTATTTT
TRBD1 | TRBJ1-2 | TRBV10-3 | - | CAISEGTGSPTF | TGTGCCATCAGTGAAGGGACAGGGTCCCCCACCTTC
TRBD1 | TRBJ1-1 | TRBV7-6 | - | CASSRSPGQGNTEAFF | TGTGCCAGCAGCCGATCCCCGGGACAGGGGAACACTGAAGCTTTCTTT
- | TRBJ2-1 | TRBV2 | - | CASSGAGFGEQFF | TGTGCCAGCAGTGGGGCAGGGTTTGGTGAGCAGTTCTTC
- | TRBJ2-2 | TRBV10-1 | - | CASSGQVESGELFF | TGCGCCAGCAGTGGCCAGGTCGAATCCGGGGAGCTGTTTTTT
- | TRBJ1-6 | TRBV7-2 | - | CASSLGSADSPLHF | TGTGCCAGCAGCTTAGGGTCAGCAGATTCACCCCTCCACTTT
- | TRBJ1-6 | TRBV7-8 | - | CASSLSGFYNSPLHF | TGTGCCAGCAGCTTATCGGGGTTTTATAATTCACCCCTCCACTTT
- | TRBJ1-2 | TRBV27 | once | CASSLSGTDGYTF | TGTGCCAGCAGTTTAAGTGGGACCGATGGCTACACCTTC
TRBD2 | TRBJ2-5 | TRBV5-1 | once | CASSFSGEVPFETQYF | TGCGCCAGCAGCTTTAGCGGGGAGGTACCTTTTGAGACCCAGTACTTC
- | TRBJ1-3 | TRBV6-5 | - | CASRGDPSGNTIYF | TGTGCCAGCAGGGGGGACCCCTCTGGAAACACCATATATTTT
TRBD1 | TRBJ1-5 | TRBV5-1 | - | CASSPGTGHQPQHF | TGCGCCAGCAGCCCTGGGACAGGGCACCAGCCCCAGCATTTT
- | TRBJ2-7 | TRBV21-1 | - | CASSPTGQLPYEQYF | TGTGCCAGCAGTCCCACGGGACAGCTTCCATACGAGCAGTACTTC